The 31 T cell receptor beta chains given below trace back to one sample, sequenced in a study of blood T cell repertoires in COVID-19. The data were produced by immunoSEQ multiplex PCR, yet TCRdb's version contains in-frame clones alone and is incomplete. The repertoire holds some 240,000 clones, with approximately 91% as singletons. Source material: peripheral blood. Receptors were obtained from a man between 60 and 70 years old who had recovered from COVID-19.

This clone was detected once. The V and J genes are TRBV27 and TRBJ1-6, with D perhaps TRBD1 (5 bases). The germline CDR1 and CDR2 sequences are MNHEY and SMNVEV (reference sequence). The CDR3 is 12 amino acids. Trimming removed 4 bases from V and 12 bases from J, with 10 bases in between. CDR3 residues: CASSSGGRPLHF. CDR3 DNA sequence: TGTGCCAGCAGTTCCGGGGGTAGACCCCTCCACTTT.

Regarding this clone: The sample has other DNA sequences that encode this CDR3 too. The rearrangement links TRBV7-9 to TRBJ1-3, with a tentative D call TRBD1 (5 bases). The germline V gene has CDR1 SEHNR and CDR2 FQNEAQ (reference sequence). The CDR3 sequence is 14 residues long. V was pared by 0 bases and J by 4 bases, with 7 bases between. CDR3 in DNA: TGTGCCAGCAGCTTAGCAGGGGCCGGAAACACCATATATTTT. Protein sequence: CASSLAGAGNTIYF.

The chain recombines TRBV5-4 with TRBJ2-5; TRBD2 matches at 10 bases. The CDR3 contains 16 residues. The V gene end was trimmed by 3 bases and the J gene end by 7 bases; junction bases not matched to a gene: 12. Germline CDR1 SGHNT, CDR2 YYREEE (reference sequence). This CDR3 reads CASSSSSGGGGWTQYF. The CDR3 coding sequence is TGTGCCAGCAGCTCCTCTAGCGGGGGCGGCGGATGGACCCAGTACTTC.

This clone was detected a few times. The chain is built from TRBV21-1 and TRBJ1-1; the DNA was not compared with TRBD1, the D call given in the table. TRBV21-1 is noted as a pseudogene. The CDR3 has 13 amino acids. The CDR3 nucleotides are TGTGCCAGCAGCAAAAGGGGACATTATGAAGCTTTCTTT. Its protein product is CASSKRGHYEAFF.

This chain's CDR3 is CASSLTGGVYNEQFF. The CDR3 region has the DNA TGCGCCAGCAGCTTAACAGGGGGAGTCTACAATGAGCAGTTCTTC. The chain is built from TRBV5-1 and TRBJ2-1, with 8 bases aligning to TRBD1. The J segment lost 3 bases and the V segment lost 2 bases, leaving 4 bases of the junction unmatched. Germline V CDR1 and CDR2: SGHRS, YFSETQ. The CDR3 is 15 amino acids.

The chain is built from TRBV5-1 and TRBJ1-4; TRBD1 agrees at 7 bases. Germline loops: CDR1 SGHRS, CDR2 YFSETQ. Trimming cost V 4 bases and J 0 bases; bases outside gene matches: 6. The CDR3 covers 16 residues. CDR3 bases: TGCGCCAGCAGCCCCGGGACAGACCCAACTAATGAAAAACTGTTTTTT. It specifies CASSPGTDPTNEKLFF.

The chain joins TRBV2 to TRBJ2-1; TRBD1 is a possible D gene (6 bases). Per germline, CDR1 SNHLY and CDR2 FYNNEI. The CDR3 consists of 15 residues. V shed 3 bases and J shed 7 bases, with 16 bases lying between them. CDR3: CASSEVGTKNNEQFF. The CDR3 DNA is TGTGCCAGCAGTGAGGTAGGGACAAAGAATAATGAGCAGTTCTTC.

This clone occurred once. Other nucleotide sequences from this sample produce the same CDR3. CDR3 coding DNA: TGTGCCAGCAGCCAAGGAGACAGGGCTAATTCACCCCTCCACTTT. Translation gives CASSQGDRANSPLHF. This chain joins TRBV3-1 (or the pseudogene TRBV3-2) and TRBJ1-6; 7 positions match TRBD1. V trimming: 1 base; J trimming: 6 bases; junction bases outside the gene matches: 3. CDR1 is LGHDT, CDR2 YNNKEL, per germline (reference sequence). The CDR3 totals 15 residues.

This chain links TRBV29-1 with TRBJ1-1; the match to TRBD1 covers 7 bases. CDR3 length equals 12 residues. Germline V gene sequence: CDR1 SQVTM, CDR2 ANQGSEA. J lost 1 base, V lost 7 bases, and 3 bases had no gene match. The chain's CDR3 is CSAGQANTEAFF. CDR3 bases: TGCAGCGCCGGACAGGCGAACACTGAAGCTTTCTTT.

This sequence joins TRBV7-3 and TRBJ2-3; a weak D match, TRBD1 (6 bases). The V end was cut by 5 bases, the J end by 5 bases, with 11 bases between. Germline CDR1 reads SGHTA; CDR2 reads FQGTGA. The CDR3 covers 13 residues. In nucleotides, the CDR3 is TGTGCCAGCAGCACAGGGTTTGGAGATACGCAGTATTTT. Protein: CASSTGFGDTQYF.

Worth noting for this clone: The sample carries other DNA sequences with the same CDR3. The rearrangement uses TRBV12-3 or TRBV12-4 and TRBJ1-2; D not resolved. The CDR3 totals 13 residues. The V gene lost 1 base and the J gene lost 8 bases, with 11 bases spanning the gap. Here the CDR3 reads CASSLGRLYGYTF. The CDR3 nucleotides read TGTGCCAGCAGTTTAGGGCGGTTATACGGCTACACCTTC.

This clone was detected only a few times. V gene TRBV19 combines with J gene TRBJ2-7, with a possible D match to TRBD1 (7 bases). The CDR3 consists of 17 residues. CDR1 is LNHDA, CDR2 SQIVND, per germline (reference sequence). V lost 3 bases, J lost 1 base, and 19 bases lay in between. The CDR3 sequence is CASSISGGRRGSYEQYF. CDR3 bases: TGTGCCAGTAGTATCTCAGGGGGGCGGCGAGGGTCCTACGAGCAGTACTTC.

The CDR3 bases are TGTGCCAGCAGCCAAGAAGGGAGCGGGGCGAACACCGGGGAGCTGTTTTTT. Translation: CASSQEGSGANTGELFF. This chain joins TRBV4-2 and TRBJ2-2; 7 bases match TRBD2. This CDR3 is built from 17 residues. V trimming: 0 bases; J trimming: 0 bases; junction bases outside the gene matches: 4. In germline, CDR1 is LGHNA, CDR2 YNFKEQ.

The gene calls are TRBV5-1 and TRBJ1-5; 9 nucleotides line up with TRBD1. The CDR3 runs to 16 residues. The V and J ends lost 4 bases and 3 bases, in that order; junction bases with no gene match: 8. The germline V gene has CDR1 SGHRS and CDR2 YFSETQ. The CDR3 is CASSLRRTGDNQPQHF. DNA of the CDR3: TGCGCCAGCAGCCTACGCCGGACAGGGGACAATCAGCCCCAGCATTTT.

This clone was seen a single time. This chain connects TRBV11-2 to TRBJ2-7, with TRBD1 matching over 8 bases. V shed 3 bases, J shed 4 bases, and the junction held 11 bases outside the gene matches. Per the germline V gene, CDR1 is SGHAT and CDR2 is FQNNGV. The CDR3 has 16 residues. CDR3 protein: CASSLMGQVGSYEQYF. The CDR3 region has the DNA TGTGCCAGCAGCTTGATGGGACAGGTCGGGTCGTACGAGCAGTACTTC.

The rearrangement uses TRBV19 and TRBJ1-1; unclear D gene. Between the trimmed V and J ends, which lost 5 bases and 0 bases, there was a span of 7 bases. CDR1 and CDR2 (germline): LNHDA, SQIVND (reference sequence). The CDR3 spans 13 residues. The CDR3 is CASSFNMNTEAFF. As DNA, the CDR3 is TGTGCCAGTAGTTTTAATATGAACACTGAAGCTTTCTTT.

This clone showed up just once. The V call is TRBV5-1, the J call TRBJ2-3; perhaps TRBD2 as D (6 bases). Per germline, CDR1 SGHRS and CDR2 YFSETQ. This CDR3 comprises 16 residues. Trimming took off 8 bases at V and 6 bases at J, with 25 bases between the two ends. For the CDR3, the DNA is TGCGCCAGTGCTAGGGGCACCGGGACTCCACTTGATACGCAGTATTTT. It specifies CASARGTGTPLDTQYF.

The rearrangement links TRBV28 to TRBJ2-3; TRBD2 matches 16 bases. V gave up 6 bases and J gave up 4 bases; unmatched junction bases: 10. The germline V gene has CDR1 MDHEN and CDR2 SYDVKM. The CDR3 length is 18 residues. The CDR3 DNA reads as TGTGCCAGCAGAAGTCCGGGACTAGCGGGAGGGAAGCCAGATACGCAGTATTTT. Amino acid sequence: CASRSPGLAGGKPDTQYF.

The genes are TRBV5-8 and TRBJ1-1; 7 bases map to TRBD1. J gave up 6 bases and V 0 bases, and 11 bases lay outside the gene matches. CDR3 length equals 16 residues. Germline V CDR1 and CDR2: SGHTS, YDEGEE. CDR3 DNA sequence: TGTGCCAGCAGCTTGGGAGACAGGGAGGTCACCCCTGAAGCTTTCTTT. It encodes CASSLGDREVTPEAFF.

This chain links TRBV5-1 with TRBJ1-3, with 11 bases lining up with TRBD1. Germline assignment: CDR1 SGHRS and CDR2 YFSETQ. This CDR3 comprises 17 residues. J lost 4 bases, V lost 4 bases, and 10 bases had no gene match. The CDR3 reads CASSLQPGQGAGNTIYF. The CDR3 DNA reads TGCGCCAGCAGCCTACAACCCGGACAGGGGGCCGGAAACACCATATATTTT.

The V call is TRBV5-1, the J call TRBJ2-7, with TRBD2 identical over 13 bases. The V segment lost 3 bases and the J segment 4 bases; nucleotides outside the gene matches: 4. This CDR3 contains 15 residues. Germline loops: CDR1 SGHRS, CDR2 YFSETQ. CDR3 coding DNA: TGCGCCAGCAGCTCGACTAGCGGGAGGTCGTACGAGCAGTACTTC. This encodes CASSSTSGRSYEQYF. The whole variable domain, filled in from reference TRBV5-1 and TRBJ2-7, reads KAGVTQTPRYLIKTRGQQVTLSCSPISGHRSVSWYQQTPGQGLQFLFEYFSETQRNKGNFPGRFSGRQFSNSRSEMNVSTLELGDSALYLCASSSTSGRSYEQYFGPGTRLTVT.

This clone was recorded once. The rearrangement links TRBV20-1 to TRBJ2-5, with 9 bases that match TRBD2. V lost 3 bases, J lost 5 bases, and 7 bases stayed unmatched. The CDR3 is 14 residues long. Germline V gene sequence: CDR1 DFQATT, CDR2 SNEGSKA (reference sequence). CDR3 nucleotides: TGCAGTGCTAGTAGCCTAGCGGGGAAGGAGACCCAGTACTTC. Its protein product is CSASSLAGKETQYF.

Only a few counts were recorded for this clone. The chain links TRBV27 to TRBJ2-3; D is ambiguous. Germline values: CDR1 MNHEY, CDR2 SMNVEV (reference sequence). The CDR3 has 14 residues. V lost 5 bases and J lost 4, with 13 bases in between. The CDR3 protein is CASSPLSEADTQYF. CDR3 bases: TGTGCCAGCAGTCCCCTCTCTGAGGCAGATACGCAGTATTTT.

The chain employs TRBV6-2 or TRBV6-3 and TRBJ2-7, with TRBD2 matching over 9 bases. CDR3 length: 14 residues. From germline, CDR1 is MNHEY and CDR2 SVGEGT. Trimming removed 5 bases from V and 4 bases from J; junction bases left unmatched: 6. The CDR3 coding sequence is TGTGCCAGCAGTATAGCGGGAGCGTCTTACGAGCAGTACTTC. It is translated as CASSIAGASYEQYF.

The rearrangement links TRBV5-4 to TRBJ1-2; D is unresolved. The V and J ends lost 1 base and 3 bases respectively, with 7 bases between them. Germline assignment: CDR1 SGHNT and CDR2 YYREEE (reference sequence). The CDR3 length is 13 residues. The CDR3 DNA follows: TGTGCCAGCAGCTTGCAGGATTACTATGGCTACACCTTC. Protein product: CASSLQDYYGYTF.

The chain uses TRBV18 and TRBJ2-5; possibly TRBD2 for D (5 bases). This CDR3 contains 16 residues. Germline V gene sequence: CDR1 KGHSH, CDR2 LQKENI. V was clipped by 3 bases and J by 4 bases, with 18 bases between them. CDR3 region: CASSPDLAGGRETQYF. CDR3 coding DNA: TGTGCCAGCTCACCTGACCTAGCCGGTGGCCGAGAGACCCAGTACTTC.

The J gene is TRBJ1-4, the V gene TRBV19, with 7 nucleotides matching TRBD1. This CDR3 is built from 16 residues. The V and J ends lost 7 bases and 7 bases, in that order; junction bases with no gene match: 15. The germline CDR1 and CDR2 sequences are LNHDA and SQIVND (reference sequence). CDR3 region: CASTSFRTGVIEKLFF. CDR3 in DNA: TGTGCCAGTACCTCATTCCGGACAGGCGTGATTGAAAAACTGTTTTTT.

The rearrangement joins TRBV6-4 to TRBJ2-7, with 10 bases that match TRBD2. From germline, CDR1 is MRHNA and CDR2 SNTAGT. The ends lost 5 bases at V and 3 bases at J; junction bases unmatched: 7. The CDR3 consists of 15 residues. In DNA, the CDR3 is TGTGCCAGCAGTTACTTAGCGGGGGGCCTCTACGAGCAGTACTTC. It translates to CASSYLAGGLYEQYF.

The V call is TRBV24-1, the J call TRBJ1-6; perhaps TRBD1 as D (5 bases). Looked up from germline, CDR1 is KGHDR and CDR2 is SFDVKD. This CDR3 is 14 amino acids long. V lost 5 bases and J lost 7, with 11 bases in between. Here the CDR3 reads CATSGRGGNSPLHF. In DNA form, the CDR3 reads TGTGCCACCAGTGGCCGGGGGGGGAATTCACCCCTCCACTTT.

This rearrangement joins TRBV9 to TRBJ1-6; D remains unclear. The ends were cut back, 4 bases at V and 3 bases at J, with 17 bases in the middle. Germline V gene lookup returns CDR1 SGDLS and CDR2 YYNGEE. This CDR3 comprises 17 residues. The CDR3 region has the DNA TGTGCCAGCAGCCTTAACGACGGGAGAAACTATAATTCACCCCTCCACTTT. As protein: CASSLNDGRNYNSPLHF.

The V call is TRBV11-2, the J call TRBJ2-1; D is uncertain. V lost 3 bases, J lost 4 bases, and 7 bases lay in between. The CDR3 runs 13 residues. Per the germline V gene, CDR1 is SGHAT and CDR2 is FQNNGV. The CDR3 DNA reads TGTGCCAGCAGCTTTTCCAGGTACAATGAGCAGTTCTTC. It yields the protein CASSFSRYNEQFF.